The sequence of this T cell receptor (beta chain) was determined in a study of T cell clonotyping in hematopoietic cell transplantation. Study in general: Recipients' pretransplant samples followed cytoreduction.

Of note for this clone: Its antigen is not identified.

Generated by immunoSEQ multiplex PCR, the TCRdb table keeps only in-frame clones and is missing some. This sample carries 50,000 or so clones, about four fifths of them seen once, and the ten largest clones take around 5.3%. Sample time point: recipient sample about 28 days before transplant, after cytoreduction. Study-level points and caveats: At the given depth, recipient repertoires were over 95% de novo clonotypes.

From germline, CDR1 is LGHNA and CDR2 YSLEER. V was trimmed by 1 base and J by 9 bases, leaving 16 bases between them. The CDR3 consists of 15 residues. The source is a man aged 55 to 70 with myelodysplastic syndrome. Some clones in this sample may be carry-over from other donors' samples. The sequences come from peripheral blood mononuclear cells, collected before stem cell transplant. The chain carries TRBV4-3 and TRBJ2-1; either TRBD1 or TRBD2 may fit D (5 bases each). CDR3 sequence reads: CASSQAPGFGGEQFF. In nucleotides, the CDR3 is TGCGCCAGCAGCCAAGCCCCGGGTTTTGGGGGTGAGCAGTTCTTC.